A selection of T cell receptor beta chains follows, all from one sample in a study of blood T cell repertoires in COVID-19. Produced via immunoSEQ multiplex PCR; TCRdb's table is partial and in-frame only. Among just over 150,000 clones listed, 88% were seen once. The sample consisted of PBMCs or T cells enriched from blood (not recorded which). These receptors were collected from a woman in her fifties or sixties who had recovered from COVID-19. The CDR3 runs from the conserved cysteine through the conserved F or W. The listing skips clone size in some rows; elsewhere it reads once, few, many or a size class.

cdr3_aa clone_size j_call v_call
CASSQDRGVYGYTF - TRBJ1-2 TRBV3-1/TRBV3-2
CASSYSSARLDTQYF - TRBJ2-3 TRBV6-2/TRBV6-3
CAWSPFTSFVREDTEAFF - TRBJ1-1 TRBV30
CASSQLGLASTDTQYF - TRBJ2-3 TRBV4-1
CASSPTGTSGAHYF - TRBJ2-3 TRBV18
CAWSGLRTQYF - TRBJ2-5 TRBV30
CASSPMGGFTGELFF - TRBJ2-2 TRBV9
CASSIATKGTPEQYF - TRBJ2-7 TRBV19
CASTASGGIGGYTF - TRBJ1-2 TRBV9
CASSTGTGKGLVMVNQPQHF - TRBJ1-5 TRBV19
CASRDRVDTGELFF - TRBJ2-2 TRBV6-5
CASSYSTGLAGDEQYF - TRBJ2-7 TRBV6-5
CATSDPGGGYNEQFF once TRBJ2-1 TRBV24-1
CASSQVQGNTIYF - TRBJ1-3 TRBV3-1/TRBV3-2
CASTTLGENIQYF - TRBJ2-4 TRBV7-2
CASSQHKEAFF few TRBJ1-1 TRBV7-9
CASSQGSTGTEAFF - TRBJ1-1 TRBV3-1/TRBV3-2
CASSPLPGMDTEAFF - TRBJ1-1 TRBV18
CASSVVGTGRNQPQHF - TRBJ1-5 TRBV9
CASTKNTGYGYTF once TRBJ1-2 TRBV6-5
CASSLTGVNTEAFF - TRBJ1-1 TRBV5-8
CASSLGTEYEQYF - TRBJ2-7 TRBV19
CASSQGLAGTDTQYF - TRBJ2-3 TRBV14
CASSEPLARYYEQYF - TRBJ2-7 TRBV2
CASSQEARTRHNEQFF - TRBJ2-1 TRBV4-3
CARMDREKRETQYF - TRBJ2-5 TRBV2
CASSVTGGSPLHF few TRBJ1-6 TRBV6-2/TRBV6-3